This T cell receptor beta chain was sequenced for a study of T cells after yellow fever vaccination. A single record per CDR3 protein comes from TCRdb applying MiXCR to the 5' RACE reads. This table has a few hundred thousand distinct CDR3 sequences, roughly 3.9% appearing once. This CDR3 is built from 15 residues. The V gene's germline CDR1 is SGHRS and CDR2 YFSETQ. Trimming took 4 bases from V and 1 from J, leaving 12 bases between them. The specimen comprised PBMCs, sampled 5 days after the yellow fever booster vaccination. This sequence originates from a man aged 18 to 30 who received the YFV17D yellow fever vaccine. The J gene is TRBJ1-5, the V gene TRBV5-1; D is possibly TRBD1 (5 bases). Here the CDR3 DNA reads TGCGCCAGCAGCGTGGGGGAGGGCAGCAATCAGCCCCAGCATTTT. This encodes CASSVGEGSNQPQHF.